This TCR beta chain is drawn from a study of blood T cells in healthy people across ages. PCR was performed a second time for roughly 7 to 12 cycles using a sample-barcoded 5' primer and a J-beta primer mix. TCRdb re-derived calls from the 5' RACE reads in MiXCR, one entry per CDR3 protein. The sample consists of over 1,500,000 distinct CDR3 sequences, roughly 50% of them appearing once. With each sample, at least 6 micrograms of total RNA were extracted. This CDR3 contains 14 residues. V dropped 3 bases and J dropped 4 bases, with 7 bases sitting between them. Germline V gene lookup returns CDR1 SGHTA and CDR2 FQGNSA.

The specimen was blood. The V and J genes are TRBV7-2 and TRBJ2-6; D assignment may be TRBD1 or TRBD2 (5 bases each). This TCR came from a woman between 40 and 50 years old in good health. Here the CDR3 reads CASSLGVGANVLTF. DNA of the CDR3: TGTGCCAGCAGCTTGGGGGTGGGGGCCAACGTCCTGACTTTC. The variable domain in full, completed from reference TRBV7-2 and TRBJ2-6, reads GAGVSQSPSNKVTEKGKDVELRCDPISGHTALYWYRQSLGQGLEFLIYFQGNSAPDKSGLPSDRFSAERTGGSVSTLTIQRTQQEDSAVYLCASSLGVGANVLTFGAGSRLTVL.